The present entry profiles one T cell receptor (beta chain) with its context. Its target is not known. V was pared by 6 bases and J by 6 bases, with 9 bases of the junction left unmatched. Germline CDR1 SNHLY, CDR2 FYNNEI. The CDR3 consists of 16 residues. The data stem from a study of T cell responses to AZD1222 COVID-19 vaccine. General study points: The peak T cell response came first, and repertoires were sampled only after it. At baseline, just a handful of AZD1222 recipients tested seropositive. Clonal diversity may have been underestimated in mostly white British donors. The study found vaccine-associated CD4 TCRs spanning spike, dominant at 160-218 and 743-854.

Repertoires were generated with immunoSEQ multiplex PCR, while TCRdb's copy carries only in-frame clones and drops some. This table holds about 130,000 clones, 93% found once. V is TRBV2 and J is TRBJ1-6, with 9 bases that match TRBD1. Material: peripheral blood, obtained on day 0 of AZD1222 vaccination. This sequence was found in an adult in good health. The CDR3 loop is CASREIGQGRNSPLHF. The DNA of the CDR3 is TGTGCCAGCAGGGAAATAGGACAGGGGCGTAATTCACCCCTCCACTTT.